A selection of T cell receptor beta chains follows, all from one sample in a study of T cell changes during pregnancy in multiple sclerosis. Only in-frame clones appear in the TCRdb table, and some are missing; sequencing was by immunoSEQ multiplex PCR. Of about 70,000 clones in the sample, 85% to 95% were seen once. This material consisted of peripheral blood, taken before pregnancy. The receptors here all came from a female donor with multiple sclerosis, enrolled in a pregnancy study. Each CDR3 is given with its conserved first and last residue. A D gene is named only where the DNA matches it firmly. Clone size is not always given. Where it is, it says once, few, many or a class for expanded clones.

CDR3 DNA: TGTGCCAGCAGCCGATGGACAGGGACCTCTGGAAACACCATATATTTT
CDR3 protein: CASSRWTGTSGNTIYF
V gene: TRBV11-2
D gene: TRBD1
J gene: TRBJ1-3
clone size: NA

CDR3 DNA: TGTGCCAGCAGCGCTTTGAGGGAGGCGTACAATGAGCAGTTCTTC
CDR3 protein: CASSALREAYNEQFF
V gene: TRBV9
D gene: NA
J gene: TRBJ2-1
clone size: NA

CDR3 DNA: TGTGCCAGCAGTCGCGGTCCTAATGAAAAACTGTTTTTT
CDR3 protein: CASSRGPNEKLFF
V gene: TRBV6-4
D gene: NA
J gene: TRBJ1-4
clone size: NA

CDR3 DNA: TGTGCCAGCAGCTCCCTAGCGGCGCTAACAGATACGCAGTATTTT
CDR3 protein: CASSSLAALTDTQYF
V gene: TRBV9
D gene: TRBD2
J gene: TRBJ2-3
clone size: NA

CDR3 DNA: TGCGCCAGCAGGTTCGAGACAGGGAGGCAAGAGACCCAGTACTTC
CDR3 protein: CASRFETGRQETQYF
V gene: TRBV5-1
D gene: NA
J gene: TRBJ2-5
clone size: NA

CDR3 DNA: TGTGCCAGTAGTCCGGACACCGGGACAGGGAACAATGAGCAGTTCTTC
CDR3 protein: CASSPDTGTGNNEQFF
V gene: TRBV19
D gene: TRBD1
J gene: TRBJ2-1
clone size: NA

CDR3 DNA: TGTGCCAGCTCACCGTCGCGAAGCAATCAGCCCCAGCATTTT
CDR3 protein: CASSPSRSNQPQHF
V gene: TRBV18
D gene: NA
J gene: TRBJ1-5
clone size: NA

CDR3 DNA: TGTGCCAGCAGTGAGGGGCAGGGTGGGACTGAAGCTTTCTTT
CDR3 protein: CASSEGQGGTEAFF
V gene: TRBV6-4
D gene: NA
J gene: TRBJ1-1
clone size: few

CDR3 DNA: TGTGCCAGCAGTCGGCTGCGGGACAGCACGCCTAAAACTGGAAACACCATATATTTT
CDR3 protein: CASSRLRDSTPKTGNTIYF
V gene: TRBV11-2
D gene: TRBD1
J gene: TRBJ1-3
clone size: NA

CDR3 DNA: TGTGCCAGCAGTTCTCGACAGGGTAAAACTAATGAAAAACTGTTTTTT
CDR3 protein: CASSSRQGKTNEKLFF
V gene: TRBV27
D gene: TRBD1
J gene: TRBJ1-4
clone size: NA

CDR3 DNA: TGTGCCAGCAGCTTGACGGGAGTCGGCGAGACCCAGTACTTC
CDR3 protein: CASSLTGVGETQYF
V gene: TRBV5-6
D gene: NA
J gene: TRBJ2-5
clone size: NA

CDR3 DNA: TGTGCCAGCAGCTTAGGACCGGGTTTCTATGGCTACACCTTC
CDR3 protein: CASSLGPGFYGYTF
V gene: TRBV7-2
D gene: NA
J gene: TRBJ1-2
clone size: NA

CDR3 DNA: TGTGCCAGCAGTCCCCTCACAGGGGGCACTGAAGCTTTCTTT
CDR3 protein: CASSPLTGGTEAFF
V gene: TRBV25-1
D gene: TRBD1
J gene: TRBJ1-1
clone size: NA

CDR3 DNA: TGCAGCGTTGATACGGGCACAGATACGCAGTATTTT
CDR3 protein: CSVDTGTDTQYF
V gene: TRBV29-1
D gene: NA
J gene: TRBJ2-3
clone size: NA

CDR3 DNA: TGTGCCAGCAGCTTAGATTTGACTAGCGGGCTCTCCTACGAGCAGTACTTC
CDR3 protein: CASSLDLTSGLSYEQYF
V gene: TRBV11-2
D gene: TRBD2
J gene: TRBJ2-7
clone size: NA

CDR3 DNA: TGTGCCAGCAGACGGACAGGGGGAGGCTATGGCTACACCTTC
CDR3 protein: CASRRTGGGYGYTF
V gene: TRBV25-1
D gene: TRBD1
J gene: TRBJ1-2
clone size: NA

CDR3 DNA: TGTGCCAGCAGCTCCCTAGCGGGAGGGACGTCAGATACGCAGTATTTT
CDR3 protein: CASSSLAGGTSDTQYF
V gene: TRBV7-2
D gene: TRBD2
J gene: TRBJ2-3
clone size: NA

CDR3 DNA: TGCGCCAGCAGCTTGTGGAAGGACACGGAGACCCAGTACTTC
CDR3 protein: CASSLWKDTETQYF
V gene: TRBV5-1
D gene: NA
J gene: TRBJ2-5
clone size: NA

CDR3 DNA: TGTGCCAGCAGCGCCCCGGGACAGGGTTTTACAGATACGCAGTATTTT
CDR3 protein: CASSAPGQGFTDTQYF
V gene: TRBV2
D gene: TRBD1
J gene: TRBJ2-3
clone size: NA

CDR3 DNA: TGCAGCTCGAGTGGACTAGCGGGAGGAGGTGAGCAGTTCTTC
CDR3 protein: CSSSGLAGGGEQFF
V gene: TRBV29-1
D gene: TRBD2
J gene: TRBJ2-1
clone size: once

CDR3 DNA: TGTGCCAGCAGTGACCGGACTAGCGGCACAGATACGCAGTATTTT
CDR3 protein: CASSDRTSGTDTQYF
V gene: TRBV28
D gene: TRBD2
J gene: TRBJ2-3
clone size: few

CDR3 DNA: TGTGCCAGTAGTATGAGAGGGGGTCCTGCGAATGAGCAGTTCTTC
CDR3 protein: CASSMRGGPANEQFF
V gene: TRBV19
D gene: NA
J gene: TRBJ2-1
clone size: NA

CDR3 DNA: TGTGCCAGCAGCTTAACGTCGGGCTCCTACGAGCAGTACTTC
CDR3 protein: CASSLTSGSYEQYF
V gene: TRBV7-2
D gene: NA
J gene: TRBJ2-7
clone size: NA

CDR3 DNA: TGTGCCAGCAGCTTTGGGACAGCATACGAGCAGTACTTC
CDR3 protein: CASSFGTAYEQYF
V gene: TRBV7-9
D gene: TRBD1
J gene: TRBJ2-7
clone size: NA

CDR3 DNA: TGTGCCAGCAGCCCAGGACTCAGGTTCAATGAGCAGTTCTTC
CDR3 protein: CASSPGLRFNEQFF
V gene: TRBV7-2
D gene: NA
J gene: TRBJ2-1
clone size: once

CDR3 DNA: TGTGCCAGCAGTTTGGCCCGACTCCCCTACGAGCAGTACTTC
CDR3 protein: CASSLARLPYEQYF
V gene: TRBV5-6
D gene: NA
J gene: TRBJ2-7
clone size: NA

CDR3 DNA: TGTGCCAGCAGCCCTAACAGGGGGCGAGGAAATCAGCCCCAGCATTTT
CDR3 protein: CASSPNRGRGNQPQHF
V gene: TRBV7-2
D gene: TRBD1
J gene: TRBJ1-5
clone size: once

CDR3 DNA: TGTGCCAGCAGTCACGGTTACAGACATGCCTATGGCTACACCTTC
CDR3 protein: CASSHGYRHAYGYTF
V gene: TRBV27
D gene: NA
J gene: TRBJ1-2
clone size: NA

CDR3 DNA: TGTGCCAGCAGCCCGCCCCCGCCAGAAACAGGGTGCGTGTTCTTC
CDR3 protein: CASSPPPPETGCVFF
V gene: TRBV14
D gene: NA
J gene: TRBJ2-1
clone size: NA